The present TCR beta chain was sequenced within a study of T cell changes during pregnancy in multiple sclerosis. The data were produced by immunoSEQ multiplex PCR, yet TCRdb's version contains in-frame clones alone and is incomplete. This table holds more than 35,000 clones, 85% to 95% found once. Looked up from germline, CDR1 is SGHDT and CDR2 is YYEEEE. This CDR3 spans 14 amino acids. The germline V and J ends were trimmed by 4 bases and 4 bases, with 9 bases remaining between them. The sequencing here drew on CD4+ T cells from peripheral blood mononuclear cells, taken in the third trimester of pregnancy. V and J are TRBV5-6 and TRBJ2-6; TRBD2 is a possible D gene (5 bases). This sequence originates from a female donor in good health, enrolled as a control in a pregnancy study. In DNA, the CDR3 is TGTGCCAGCAGCATGAGGGTAGGGGCCAACGTCCTGACTTTC. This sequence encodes CASSMRVGANVLTF. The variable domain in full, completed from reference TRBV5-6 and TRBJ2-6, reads DAGVTQSPTHLIKTRGQQVTLRCSPKSGHDTVSWYQQALGQGPQFIFQYYEEEERQRGNFPDRFSGHQFPNYSSELNVNALLLGDSALYLCASSMRVGANVLTFGAGSRLTVL.